This T cell receptor beta chain was documented in a study of cytomegalovirus exposure and HLA in healthy donors. At the level of the study: T cells numbering around 190 million yielded 95 million to 140 million unique TCR beta sequences in an earlier analysis.

Study-level points and caveats: Analysis performed later showed TCR beta chains linked to HLA being more clonally expanded than equally common others. Per a prior analysis, the majority of TCR beta V segments were productive roughly 87% or roughly 30% of the time. A later analysis linked a missense variant in DCLRE1C to the trimming of TCR beta V and J genes.

CDR3 length: 15 residues. J gave up 1 base and V 6 bases, and 6 bases lay outside the gene matches. CDR1 MNHEY and CDR2 SVGAGI come from the germline V gene. Notes on this clone: What it binds is not known.

PCR involved 60 Vbeta and 13 Jbeta primers. TCRdb's copy holds only in-frame clones and misses some; the assay was immunoSEQ multiplex PCR. The sample holds about 170,000 clones, over 65% seen once. The rearrangement links TRBV6-5 to TRBJ1-3; 7 positions agree with TRBD1. Sequencing used PBMCs. The receptor's source is a woman in her twenties or thirties in good health and CMV-seropositive. The CDR3 region has the DNA TGTGCCAGCAGGGGGGGACAGTCATCTGGAAACACCATATATTTT. It specifies CASRGGQSSGNTIYF.